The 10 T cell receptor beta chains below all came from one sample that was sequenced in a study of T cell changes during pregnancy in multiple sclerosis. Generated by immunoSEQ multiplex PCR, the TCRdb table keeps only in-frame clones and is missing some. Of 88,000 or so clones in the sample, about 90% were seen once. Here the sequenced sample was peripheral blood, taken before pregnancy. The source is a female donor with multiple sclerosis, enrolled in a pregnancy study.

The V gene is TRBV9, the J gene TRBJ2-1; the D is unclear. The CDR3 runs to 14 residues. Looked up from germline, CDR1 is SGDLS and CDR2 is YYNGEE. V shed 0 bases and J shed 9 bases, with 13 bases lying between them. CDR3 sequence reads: CASSVEGESVEQFF. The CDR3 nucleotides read TGTGCCAGCAGCGTAGAAGGAGAGTCTGTTGAGCAGTTCTTC.

CDR3 loop: CASSGRDRGYTF. As DNA, the CDR3 is TGTGCCAGCAGCGGACGGGACAGAGGCTACACCTTC. The chain employs TRBV7-9 and TRBJ1-2; 7 nucleotides agree with TRBD1. Trimming took 5 bases from V and 8 from J; bases not matched to a gene: 5. Germline CDR1 SEHNR, CDR2 FQNEAQ (reference sequence). This CDR3 is 12 amino acids long. The whole variable domain, filled in from reference TRBV7-9 and TRBJ1-2, reads DTGVSQNPRHKITKRGQNVTFRCDPISEHNRLYWYRQTLGQGPEFLTYFQNEAQLEKSRLLSDRFSAERPKGSFSTLEIQRTEQGDSAMYLCASSGRDRGYTFGSGTRLTVV.

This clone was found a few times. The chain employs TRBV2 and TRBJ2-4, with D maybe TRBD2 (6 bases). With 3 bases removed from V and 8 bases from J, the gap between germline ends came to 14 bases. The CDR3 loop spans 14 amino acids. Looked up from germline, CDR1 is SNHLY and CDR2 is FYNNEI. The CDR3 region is CASSEGGGTDIQYF. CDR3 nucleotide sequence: TGTGCCAGCAGTGAGGGGGGTGGCACGGACATTCAGTACTTC.

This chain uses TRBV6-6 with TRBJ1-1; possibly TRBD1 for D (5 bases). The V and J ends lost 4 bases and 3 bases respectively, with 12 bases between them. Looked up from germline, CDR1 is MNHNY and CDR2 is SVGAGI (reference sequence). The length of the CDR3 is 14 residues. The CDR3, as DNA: TGTGCCAGCAGTTTCTCGGGGGGTGACACTGAAGCTTTCTTT. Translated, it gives CASSFSGGDTEAFF.

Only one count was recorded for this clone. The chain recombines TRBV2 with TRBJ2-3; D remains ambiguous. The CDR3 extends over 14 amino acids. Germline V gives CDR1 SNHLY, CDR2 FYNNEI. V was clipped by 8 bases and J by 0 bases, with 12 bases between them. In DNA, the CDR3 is TGTGCCAGCTCCGGTCCATCTAGCACAGATACGCAGTATTTT. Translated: CASSGPSSTDTQYF.

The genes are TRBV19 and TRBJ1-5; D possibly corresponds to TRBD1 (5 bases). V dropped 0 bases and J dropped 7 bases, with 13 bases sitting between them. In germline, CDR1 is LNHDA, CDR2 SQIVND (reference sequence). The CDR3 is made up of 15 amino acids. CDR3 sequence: CASSIDWAGSQPQHF. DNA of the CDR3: TGTGCCAGTAGTATAGATTGGGCAGGGTCCCAGCCCCAGCATTTT.

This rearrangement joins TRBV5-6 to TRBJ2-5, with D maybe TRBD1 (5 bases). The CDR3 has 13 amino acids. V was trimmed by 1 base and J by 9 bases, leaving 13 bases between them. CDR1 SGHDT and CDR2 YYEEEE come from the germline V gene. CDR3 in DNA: TGTGCCAGCAGCTTGAGGCTCCTAGGGGCCCAGTACTTC. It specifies CASSLRLLGAQYF.

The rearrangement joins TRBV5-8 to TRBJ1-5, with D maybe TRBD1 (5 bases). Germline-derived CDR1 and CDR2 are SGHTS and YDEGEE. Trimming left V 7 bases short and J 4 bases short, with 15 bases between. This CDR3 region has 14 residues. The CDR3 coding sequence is TGTGCCAGCTCGAGAGGGGCGGGGAATCAGCCCCAGCATTTT. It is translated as CASSRGAGNQPQHF.

The CDR3 here is CASSPQETQYF. In DNA form, the CDR3 reads TGTGCCAGCAGTCCACAGGAGACCCAGTACTTC. This chain links TRBV6-6 with TRBJ2-5; D is unclear. CDR3 size: 11 residues. Germline V gene sequence: CDR1 MNHNY, CDR2 SVGAGI (reference sequence). Deletions cut 5 bases from V and 5 bases from J, with 6 bases between.

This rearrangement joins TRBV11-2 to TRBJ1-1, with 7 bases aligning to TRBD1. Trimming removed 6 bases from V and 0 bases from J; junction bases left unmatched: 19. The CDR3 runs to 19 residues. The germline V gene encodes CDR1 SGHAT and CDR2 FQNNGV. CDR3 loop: CASSYSAVRGIRLNTEAFF. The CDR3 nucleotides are TGTGCCAGCAGTTATAGCGCGGTCAGGGGGATCCGGCTGAACACTGAAGCTTTCTTT.